The clone carrying this T cell receptor beta chain was recorded many times. Its antigen is unknown. Over 18 months, lack of ophthalmopathy progression marked Graves' hyperthyroidism as stable. The sample originates from a study of T cells in Graves' hyperthyroidism and ophthalmopathy. Study results and caveats: In blood, most of the thyroid clonotypes expanded above 0.001 were also present.

Amplified TCR beta CDR3 regions came from RNA transcripts. The HTBI primer set served for first-round RT-PCR of the TCR CDR3. TCRdb processed the multiplex PCR reads anew with MiXCR; each CDR3 protein has one entry. The profile shows a few hundred thousand distinct CDR3 sequences, 20% to 25% of them singletons. The CDR3 totals 13 residues. V was clipped by 5 bases and J by 7 bases, with 12 bases between them. Germline loops: CDR1 MDHEN, CDR2 SYDVKM. Sequenced input: blood. The chain uses TRBV28 and TRBJ1-5; D remains unclear. The clonotype comes from a man aged 18-30 years with Graves' hyperthyroidism. The CDR3 DNA follows: TGTGCCAGCAGTCCACCTTTGGGACAGCCCCAGCATTTT. It specifies CASSPPLGQPQHF. Full variable domain (missing parts from reference TRBV28 and TRBJ1-5): DVKVTQSSRYLVKRTGEKVFLECVQDMDHENMFWYRQDPGLGLRLIYFSYDVKMKEKGDIPEGYSVSREKKERFSLILESASTNQTSMYLCASSPPLGQPQHFGDGTRLSIL.